One T cell receptor beta chain is described in this entry. The CDR3 has 14 amino acids. Germline V gene sequence: CDR1 MNHEY, CDR2 SVGEGT. Trimming removed 0 bases at V and 5 bases at J, with 11 bases between. This sample is part of a study of T-cell memory formation after mild COVID-19. MiXCR was run by TCRdb on the 5' RACE reads, yielding one entry per CDR3 protein. The sample shows some 250,000 distinct CDR3 sequences, roughly 18% of them seen only once. The chain employs TRBV6-2 or TRBV6-3 and TRBJ2-7; D gene unclear. The sample comprised PBMCs or a T cell subset sorted from them (not recorded which). The receptor was isolated from a man between 18 and 29 years old who had mild COVID-19 (a few samples of this study predate the infection). Cell type and time point are not known. The CDR3 region has the DNA TGTGCCAGCAGTTACTCTGGACCTCGCGACGAGCAGTACTTC. This gives the protein CASSYSGPRDEQYF.